Each of the 20 T cell receptor beta chains below was sequenced from the same sample in a study of cytomegalovirus exposure and HLA in healthy donors listed by TCRdb under 2017. The library came from the immunoSEQ multiplex PCR assay. For the multiplex PCR, a mixture combining 60 forward primers for TCR Vbeta segments and 13 reverse primers for TCR Jbeta segments was used. Here the immuneACCESS table is served through TCRdb, limited to in-frame sequences with V and J called. Missing clones are a known gap in these copies; in checked studies unresolved V genes cover under half, and the rest lacks a known reason. The sample has more than 95,000 clones on record, over 75% of them singletons. The ten largest clones represent approximately 5.3% of the sample. The source material was PBMCs. These receptors were collected from a woman aged 18-29 years in good health and CMV-seropositive.

The table lists this clone with a count of one. This chain joins TRBV11-2 and TRBJ2-3, with 8 bases aligning to TRBD2. Per the germline V gene, CDR1 is SGHAT and CDR2 is FQNNGV. The CDR3 covers 17 residues. V dropped 5 bases and J dropped 6; count of bases not matched to a gene: 16. The CDR3 DNA sequence: TGTGCCAGCAGCCAAGTTAGCGGGGCCACAGTAAGGGATACGCAGTATTTT. Translated: CASSQVSGATVRDTQYF.

This clone was counted once. The chain recombines TRBV20-1 with TRBJ2-2; no reliable D call. The CDR3 length is 11 residues. Germline CDR1 and CDR2: DFQATT and SNEGSKA (reference sequence). Between the trimmed V and J ends, which lost 5 bases and 3 bases, there was a span of 4 bases. CDR3 sequence reads: CSAPYTGELFF. The DNA for the CDR3 is TGCAGTGCTCCCTACACCGGGGAGCTGTTTTTT.

The chain carries TRBV5-1 and TRBJ1-1; perhaps TRBD1 as D (6 bases). The V end lost 2 bases, the J end lost 1 base, and 12 bases lay between the germline ends. CDR3 length equals 15 residues. From germline, CDR1 is SGHRS and CDR2 YFSETQ. The CDR3 sequence: CASSLTTGANTEAFF. The CDR3 DNA reads TGCGCCAGCAGCTTAACGACAGGAGCGAACACTGAAGCTTTCTTT.

The chain uses TRBV6-1 and TRBJ1-1; D is uncertain. Trimming took 1 base from V and 2 from J, leaving 5 bases between them. Germline values: CDR1 MNHNS, CDR2 SASEGT. This CDR3 has 13 amino acids. CDR3 sequence: CASSEGENTEAFF. The CDR3 region has the DNA TGTGCCAGCAGTGAAGGAGAAAACACTGAAGCTTTCTTT.

This clone was observed once. CDR3: CASSSTSDLYNEQFF. DNA of the CDR3: TGTGCCAGCAGCTCTACTAGCGACCTCTACAATGAGCAGTTCTTC. J is TRBJ2-1 and V is TRBV5-4; 7 nucleotides agree with TRBD2. Germline loops: CDR1 SGHNT, CDR2 YYREEE (reference sequence). The CDR3 sequence is 15 residues long. V was clipped by 3 bases and J by 3 bases; unmatched bases: 6.

This clone was observed a few times. The V gene is TRBV9, the J gene TRBJ2-3; perhaps TRBD1 as D (6 bases). V was trimmed by 4 bases and J by 1 base, leaving 13 bases between them. Germline CDR1 and CDR2: SGDLS and YYNGEE. The CDR3 contains 15 residues. CDR3 amino acids: CASSSLQGRTDTQYF. The CDR3 coding sequence is TGTGCCAGCAGCTCACTCCAGGGGCGCACAGATACGCAGTATTTT.

The chain is built from TRBV5-6 and TRBJ2-7, with TRBD1 as a possible D gene (6 bases). This CDR3 region has 14 residues. Germline CDR1 and CDR2: SGHDT and YYEEEE. Trimming removed 2 bases from V and 2 bases from J, with 11 bases in between. This CDR3 reads CASSLGQSAYEQYF. CDR3 DNA sequence: TGTGCCAGCAGCTTAGGACAGTCGGCCTACGAGCAGTACTTC.

The sample holds one count of this clone. The chain employs TRBV9 and TRBJ2-7; unclear D gene. The CDR3 spans 15 residues. CDR1 is SGDLS and CDR2 is YYNGEE in the germline V gene. V was shortened by 0 bases and J by 0 bases, with 10 bases between the two germline ends. CDR3 amino acids: CASSVGEISSYEQYF. CDR3 coding DNA: TGTGCCAGCAGCGTAGGCGAGATTAGCTCCTACGAGCAGTACTTC.

The chain is built from TRBV6-5 and TRBJ2-1; D is unclear. The germline gives CDR1 MNHEY, CDR2 SVGAGI. V dropped 5 bases and J dropped 14 bases, with 13 bases sitting between them. The CDR3 is 11 residues long. CDR3 DNA: TGTGCCAGCAGTAACCTAGGAGTCGAGTTCTTC. Protein product: CASSNLGVEFF.

This clone was seen once. The rearrangement uses TRBV28 and TRBJ1-2, with D perhaps TRBD1 (6 bases). This CDR3 has 14 residues. V gave up 2 bases and J gave up 4 bases, with 11 bases separating them. The germline CDR1 and CDR2 sequences are MDHEN and SYDVKM. As DNA, the CDR3 is TGTGCCAGCAGTTTAGGGGGCGGATCCTATGGCTACACCTTC. Amino acid sequence: CASSLGGGSYGYTF.

The chain joins TRBV30 to TRBJ2-7, with 8 bases aligning to TRBD2. The CDR3 runs to 13 residues. V was clipped by 4 bases and J by 2 bases; unmatched bases: 4. Per germline, CDR1 GTSNPN and CDR2 SVGIG (reference sequence). The CDR3 sequence: CAWNPAGAYEQYF. The CDR3 DNA follows: TGTGCCTGGAACCCAGCGGGAGCCTACGAGCAGTACTTC.

This clone was counted between two and nine times. The rearrangement joins TRBV28 to TRBJ1-2; D remains unclear. V lost 4 bases to trimming and J lost 7 bases, with 16 bases between them. Per germline, CDR1 MDHEN and CDR2 SYDVKM. CDR3 size: 14 residues. CDR3 nucleotides: TGTGCCAGCAGTTCCTCCCCGGCATCGGGTGGCTACACCTTC. This sequence encodes CASSSSPASGGYTF.

The V call is TRBV28, the J call TRBJ2-1; the match to TRBD2 covers 8 bases. The germline gives CDR1 MDHEN, CDR2 SYDVKM. This CDR3 spans 16 amino acids. J lost 3 bases, V lost 6 bases, and 10 bases had no gene match. The CDR3 spells CASSPLGGDLYNEQFF. CDR3 coding DNA: TGTGCCAGCAGCCCACTCGGGGGGGACCTCTACAATGAGCAGTTCTTC.

Regarding this clone: This likely came from a read error, as a far larger clone is one base away. The chain combines TRBV29-1 with TRBJ2-7; 9 bases map to TRBD1. CDR1 is SQVTM and CDR2 is ANQGSEA in the germline V gene. The CDR3 length is 14 residues. Trimming took 7 bases from V and 2 from J; bases not matched to a gene: 9. Written as DNA, the CDR3 is TGCAGCGCGGCCCGGGACAGGGAGCCCTACGAGCAGTACTTC. It encodes CSAARDREPYEQYF.

The chain uses TRBV5-1 and TRBJ2-1; possible D gene TRBD2, 5 bases. Germline V gene sequence: CDR1 SGHRS, CDR2 YFSETQ. This CDR3 spans 11 amino acids. V was clipped by 7 bases and J by 8 bases, with 10 bases between them. CDR3 residues: CASARRDEQFF. The CDR3 bases are TGCGCCAGCGCCCGGCGGGATGAGCAGTTCTTC.

The table lists this clone with a few counts. The V and J genes are TRBV7-8 and TRBJ1-2; the D is unclear. Germline CDR1 is SGHVS and CDR2 is FQNEAQ. The CDR3 runs to 14 residues. Between the trimmed V and J ends, which lost 2 bases and 4 bases, there was a span of 11 bases. This chain's CDR3 is CASSLTSPIYGYTF. The CDR3 region has the DNA TGTGCCAGCAGCTTAACTTCGCCGATCTATGGCTACACCTTC. Together with reference TRBV7-8 and TRBJ1-2, the CDR3 gives the full variable domain: GAGVSQSPRYKVAKRGQDVALRCDPISGHVSLFWYQQALGQGPEFLTYFQNEAQLDKSGLPSDRFFAERPEGSVSTLKIQRTQQEDSAVYLCASSLTSPIYGYTFGSGTRLTVV.

This clone has only one observation. The V gene is TRBV7-3, the J gene TRBJ1-1; 10 bases agree with TRBD1. Germline assignment: CDR1 SGHTA and CDR2 FQGTGA. CDR3 size: 14 residues. V shed 6 bases and J 6 bases; nucleotides not matched to a gene: 7. The CDR3 DNA sequence: TGTGCCAGCAGGGGCCGGGACAGGGGTCCTGAAGCTTTCTTT. Protein: CASRGRDRGPEAFF.

V is TRBV5-1 and J is TRBJ2-1, with 8 bases fitting TRBD1. Trimming took 4 bases from V and 0 from J; bases not matched to a gene: 0. This CDR3 spans 14 amino acids. The V gene's germline CDR1 is SGHRS and CDR2 YFSETQ. This CDR3 reads CASSGQGSYNEQFF. The CDR3 coding sequence is TGCGCCAGCAGCGGACAGGGCTCCTACAATGAGCAGTTCTTC.

The chain has TRBV6-6 and TRBJ2-3, with TRBD2 matching over 7 bases. The J segment lost 6 bases and the V segment lost 8 bases, leaving 11 bases of the junction unmatched. This CDR3 is built from 14 residues. Germline V gives CDR1 MNHNY, CDR2 SVGAGI (reference sequence). The CDR3 loop reads CASAPRGSGDTQYF. CDR3 bases: TGTGCCAGCGCCCCCCGCGGGAGCGGGGATACGCAGTATTTT.

The V and J genes are TRBV6-5 and TRBJ1-1; D might be TRBD1 (5 bases). This CDR3 region has 12 residues. In germline, CDR1 is MNHEY, CDR2 SVGAGI. Trimming removed 6 bases at V and 0 bases at J, with 5 bases between. CDR3 protein: CASRDMNTEAFF. DNA of the CDR3: TGTGCCAGCAGGGACATGAACACTGAAGCTTTCTTT.